This T cell receptor beta chain was documented in a study of response to subunit inactivated influenza vaccine. Findings of the study overall: That few new T cells are recruited by each seasonal influenza vaccination was the authors' suggestion.

Worth noting for this clonotype: Its antigen is currently unknown.

TCRdb re-called the RT-PCR reads with MiXCR, one entry per CDR3 protein. The sample holds around 530,000 distinct CDR3 sequences, about an eighth seen once. The CDR3 has 12 residues. Trimming removed 7 bases from V and 4 bases from J, with 11 bases in between. Sequencing used PBMCs from blood, obtained on the day of vaccination. The rearrangement joins TRBV12-3 or TRBV12-4 to TRBJ2-7, with D perhaps matching TRBD1 or TRBD2 (5 bases each). The sequence was collected from a man between 45 and 60 years old who received an inactivated influenza vaccine. In nucleotides, the CDR3 is TGTGCCAGCAAGGGACGTTTTTACGAGCAGTACTTC. Its translation: CASKGRFYEQYF.